Listed here are 20 T cell receptor beta chains from one sample, sequenced in a study of blood T cell repertoires in COVID-19. TCRdb's table, derived via immunoSEQ multiplex PCR, lists solely in-frame clones and lacks some. The sample contains about 190,000 clones, 80% to 90% of which appear only once. Sequenced input: peripheral blood. These TCRs come from a man in his thirties or forties with acute or convalescent COVID-19.

The chain uses TRBV7-3 and TRBJ1-1; perhaps TRBD1 as D (5 bases). Germline-derived CDR1 and CDR2 are SGHTA and FQGTGA. Trimming left V 2 bases short and J 1 base short, with 8 bases between. CDR3 length: 14 residues. The CDR3 nucleotides read TGTGCCAGCAGCTTACAGGGTGGGAACACTGAAGCTTTCTTT. Residues: CASSLQGGNTEAFF.

This clone was recorded only once. As DNA, the CDR3 is TGTGCCAGCAGTCGACTCCGGACAGGTAGCAATCAGCCCCAGCATTTT. Its translation is CASSRLRTGSNQPQHF. The rearrangement links TRBV28 to TRBJ1-5; 7 bases agree with TRBD1. The CDR3 loop spans 16 amino acids. From germline, CDR1 is MDHEN and CDR2 SYDVKM. V shed 5 bases and J 0 bases; nucleotides not matched to a gene: 7.

This chain uses TRBV4-1 with TRBJ1-2; D is perhaps TRBD1 (5 bases). The CDR3 consists of 18 residues. V lost 1 base and J 5 bases, leaving 23 bases between the germline ends. Germline CDR1 MGHRA, CDR2 YSYEKL. For the CDR3, the DNA is TGCGCCAGCAGCCAAGCTTTTCTATTCGGGGGGGGGAATTATGGCTACACCTTC. Protein product: CASSQAFLFGGGNYGYTF.

V and J are TRBV12-3 or TRBV12-4 and TRBJ2-3; D uncertain. The CDR3 is 12 amino acids. With 3 bases removed from V and 6 bases from J, the gap between germline ends came to 7 bases. The CDR3 DNA sequence: TGTGCCAGCAGTTTGGCCTTTGATACGCAGTATTTT. Translated: CASSLAFDTQYF.

The chain recombines TRBV27 with TRBJ2-1, with a tentative D call TRBD1 (6 bases). From germline, CDR1 is MNHEY and CDR2 SMNVEV (reference sequence). This CDR3 comprises 15 residues. V was clipped by 0 bases and J by 3 bases, with 9 bases between them. This chain's CDR3 is CASSLSGAHYNEQFF. DNA for the CDR3: TGTGCCAGCAGTTTATCGGGGGCCCACTACAATGAGCAGTTCTTC.

The chain links TRBV7-7 to TRBJ1-1, with 7 bases lining up with TRBD1. There are 17 residues in the CDR3. From germline, CDR1 is SSHAT and CDR2 FNYEAQ (reference sequence). CDR3: CASSIPYTGVRDTEAFF. CDR3 DNA: TGTGCTAGCTCTATCCCTTACACAGGGGTAAGGGACACTGAAGCTTTCTTT.

The genes are TRBV4-2 and TRBJ1-2, with 10 bases that match TRBD1. Germline lookup yields CDR1 LGHNA and CDR2 YNFKEQ. CDR3 length: 15 amino acids. V gave up 4 bases and J gave up 3 bases; unmatched junction bases: 5. The CDR3 nucleotides are TGTGCCAGCAGCCCCCGACAGGGGGCTGACTATGGCTACACCTTC. Residues: CASSPRQGADYGYTF.

The chain has TRBV28 and TRBJ1-5, with TRBD1 as a possible D gene (6 bases). Trimming took off 3 bases at V and 6 bases at J, with 15 bases between the two ends. Germline V gene lookup returns CDR1 MDHEN and CDR2 SYDVKM. The length of the CDR3 is 15 residues. The CDR3 nucleotides read TGTGCCAGCAGTTTCCGGGGGGCGAGGTTTCAGCCCCAGCATTTT. This codes for CASSFRGARFQPQHF. The whole variable domain, remainder taken from reference TRBV28 and TRBJ1-5, is DVKVTQSSRYLVKRTGEKVFLECVQDMDHENMFWYRQDPGLGLRLIYFSYDVKMKEKGDIPEGYSVSREKKERFSLILESASTNQTSMYLCASSFRGARFQPQHFGDGTRLSIL.

The chain recombines TRBV9 with TRBJ2-5; 12 bases are a match to TRBD2. This CDR3 spans 15 amino acids. V shed 2 bases, J shed 5 bases, and the junction held 4 bases outside the gene matches. The germline gives CDR1 SGDLS, CDR2 YYNGEE. In nucleotides, the CDR3 is TGTGCCAGCAGCGTCGCTAGCGGGGGGGCGGAGACCCAGTACTTC. This codes for CASSVASGGAETQYF.

The chain joins TRBV27 to TRBJ1-6; a possible D gene is TRBD1 (5 bases). The CDR3 is made up of 15 amino acids. Looked up from germline, CDR1 is MNHEY and CDR2 is SMNVEV (reference sequence). V lost 8 bases, J lost 9 bases, and 20 bases lay in between. DNA of the CDR3: TGTGCCAGCTCTGCACGCAGGGATTTTGGTTCACCCCTCCACTTT. Its protein product is CASSARRDFGSPLHF.

J is TRBJ1-1 and V is TRBV29-1; a possible D gene is TRBD1 (6 bases). There are 13 residues in the CDR3. The V end was cut by 3 bases, the J end by 5 bases, with 13 bases between. The germline CDR1 and CDR2 sequences are SQVTM and ANQGSEA. The CDR3 nucleotides are TGCAGCGTTGACCAGGGGATTGCGACTGAAGCTTTCTTT. This encodes CSVDQGIATEAFF.

The chain combines TRBV27 with TRBJ1-3, with D perhaps matching TRBD1 (6 bases). Germline V gene lookup returns CDR1 MNHEY and CDR2 SMNVEV (reference sequence). The ends were cut back, 8 bases at V and 4 bases at J, with 21 bases in the middle. This CDR3 is 16 amino acids long. The CDR3 region has the DNA TGTGCCAGCTCGTCAAGGGGGGGGCAGGCAGGAAACACCATATATTTT. Its protein product is CASSSRGGQAGNTIYF.

The chain carries TRBV28 and TRBJ2-3; D remains ambiguous. The germline V gene encodes CDR1 MDHEN and CDR2 SYDVKM. V was shortened by 8 bases and J by 0 bases, with 6 bases between the two germline ends. This CDR3 region has 12 residues. CDR3 in DNA: TGTGCCAGCGAGGATAGCACAGATACGCAGTATTTT. It translates to CASEDSTDTQYF.

The chain employs TRBV7-9 and TRBJ1-4; D may be TRBD1 (5 bases). The CDR3 runs 13 residues. V lost 5 bases, J lost 8 bases, and 12 bases lay in between. Germline CDR1 SEHNR, CDR2 FQNEAQ (reference sequence). The CDR3 region has the DNA TGTGCCAGCAGCCGGGGGAGGGTGGAAAAACTGTTTTTT. Its protein product is CASSRGRVEKLFF.

The chain carries TRBV12-2 and TRBJ2-4; the table names TRBD1, a call not compared with the DNA. TRBV12-2 is termed a pseudogene. There are 15 residues in the CDR3. The CDR3 loop reads CASPGTVKSKNIQYF. The CDR3 DNA follows: TGTGCCTCGCCCGGGACAGTAAAGTCCAAAAACATTCAGTACTTC.

This clone has only a few counts. The chain is built from TRBV29-1 and TRBJ1-2; 9 bases map to TRBD1. Germline V gene lookup returns CDR1 SQVTM and CDR2 ANQGSEA. Germline trimming cut 4 bases from V and 8 bases from J; bases unmatched to any gene: 5. This CDR3 region has 12 residues. CDR3 sequence: CSVGDRAGGYTF. The CDR3 nucleotides read TGCAGCGTTGGGGACAGGGCGGGGGGCTACACCTTC.

The chain employs TRBV19 and TRBJ1-3; D remains ambiguous. The length of the CDR3 is 14 residues. V shed 3 bases and J shed 4 bases, with 10 bases lying between them. CDR1 is LNHDA, CDR2 SQIVND, per germline (reference sequence). The CDR3 nucleotides are TGTGCCAGTAGTATTCCGGGAGGAGGAAACACCATATATTTT. It translates to CASSIPGGGNTIYF.

J is TRBJ2-3 and V is TRBV10-3; weak D call: TRBD2 (6 bases). V was pared by 6 bases and J by 6 bases, with 16 bases between. The CDR3 has 14 amino acids. CDR1 and CDR2 from the germline V gene are ENHRY and SYGVKD. The DNA for the CDR3 is TGTGCCATCAGGAAAGCGGGTGGGTCGGATACGCAGTATTTT. Translating it yields CAIRKAGGSDTQYF.

The chain links TRBV28 to TRBJ1-4; D unresolved. This CDR3 comprises 15 residues. Per germline, CDR1 MDHEN and CDR2 SYDVKM. The V end was cut by 5 bases, the J end by 8 bases, with 18 bases between. The CDR3 loop is CASSLPGGRGEKLFF. In nucleotides, the CDR3 is TGTGCCAGCAGTCTCCCGGGAGGGCGAGGGGAAAAACTGTTTTTT.

The rearrangement joins TRBV28 to TRBJ1-2, with TRBD1 matching over 7 bases. The CDR3 runs 13 residues. V was pared by 5 bases and J by 6 bases, with 6 bases of the junction left unmatched. Germline lookup yields CDR1 MDHEN and CDR2 SYDVKM. CDR3 in amino acids: CASSPDRAHGYTF. Written as DNA, the CDR3 is TGTGCCAGCAGTCCCGACAGGGCCCATGGCTACACCTTC.